The TCR beta chain under discussion was sequenced for a study of blood T cell repertoires in COVID-19. Whole-study context: Both acute and convalescent COVID-19 samples were obtained from the United States, Italy and Spain.

In the original processing: Estimated nucleated cell counts came from reference gene primer amplification. Only in-frame clones appear in the TCRdb table, and some are missing; sequencing was by immunoSEQ multiplex PCR. The DNA gave D and trimming, while V, J and clone size come from that table. In the table there are roughly 60,000 clones, 70% to 90% of which are singletons. V was clipped by 1 base and J by 6 bases, with 9 bases between them. The CDR3 extends over 13 amino acids. Germline V CDR1 and CDR2: SGHNT, YYREEE (reference sequence). The source of this sequence is a human donor in a cohort sampled during active COVID-19. This rearrangement joins TRBV5-4 to TRBJ2-3; no clear D gene. The sequencing sample was made of peripheral blood. The chain's CDR3 is CASSLPPGDTQYF. CDR3 sequence (DNA): TGTGCCAGCAGCTTGCCCCCCGGGGATACGCAGTATTTT.